These 28 T cell receptor beta chains came from one sample sequenced in a study of T cell responses to AZD1222 COVID-19 vaccine. The table came from immunoSEQ multiplex PCR; TCRdb's copy has only in-frame clones and leaves some out. Found here are roughly 110,000 clones, 89% of them singletons; the top ten hold approximately 7%. The material sequenced was peripheral blood, taken on day 0 of AZD1222 vaccination. These receptors were taken from an adult in good health.

This clone was recorded once. This rearrangement joins TRBV11-3 to TRBJ2-1; 8 nucleotides match TRBD1. The CDR3 has 17 amino acids. Per germline, CDR1 SGHNT and CDR2 YENEEA. Trimming at V came to 5 bases and at J to 5 bases, leaving 14 bases not matched to a gene. For the CDR3, the DNA is TGTGCCAGCAGCCTCCAGGTGACAGGGGAGGTGGACAATGAGCAGTTCTTC. Translated, it gives CASSLQVTGEVDNEQFF.

This chain joins TRBV7-2 and TRBJ2-3; maybe TRBD2 (5 bases). CDR1 is SGHTA, CDR2 FQGNSA, per germline. V shed 2 bases and J shed 4 bases, with 10 bases lying between them. The length of the CDR3 is 14 residues. The CDR3 nucleotides are TGTGCCAGCAGCTTAATGAGGGCGGCAGATACGCAGTATTTT. As protein: CASSLMRAADTQYF.

The chain combines TRBV27 with TRBJ2-5, with D uncertain. Trimming pared 5 bases from V and 1 base from J, leaving 17 bases between. In germline, CDR1 is MNHEY, CDR2 SMNVEV (reference sequence). The CDR3 sequence is 16 residues long. For the CDR3, the DNA is TGTGCCAGCAGTCCTTGGGTCGGCCTGAGCCAAGAGACCCAGTACTTC. This sequence encodes CASSPWVGLSQETQYF.

This clone was detected once. The chain uses TRBV5-1 and TRBJ2-1; D uncertain. V was trimmed by 0 bases and J by 4 bases, leaving 11 bases between them. Looked up from germline, CDR1 is SGHRS and CDR2 is YFSETQ. The CDR3 covers 15 residues. The CDR3 DNA is TGCGCCAGCAGCTTGGTTACTTCCCCTTACAATGAGCAGTTCTTC. Translating gives CASSLVTSPYNEQFF.

The genes are TRBV7-3 and TRBJ1-1; 8 bases agree with TRBD1. Germline CDR1 is SGHTA and CDR2 is FQGTGA. The CDR3 runs to 13 residues. Unmatched junction bases numbered 1, after V lost 3 bases and J lost 4 bases. The CDR3 bases are TGTGCCAGCAGCTTCGGGACAGGCACTGAAGCTTTCTTT. Translation gives CASSFGTGTEAFF.

The chain is built from TRBV2 and TRBJ1-5, with 7 bases fitting TRBD1. This CDR3 spans 13 amino acids. Germline CDR1 and CDR2: SNHLY and FYNNEI. Losses at the gene ends were 7 bases for V and 5 bases for J; bases not matched to a gene: 5. The CDR3 nucleotides are TGTGCCAGCAACAGACAGGGAGATCAGCCCCAGCATTTT. It is translated as CASNRQGDQPQHF.

This clone was observed a single time. The chain links TRBV2 to TRBJ1-4; unclear D gene. Looked up from germline, CDR1 is SNHLY and CDR2 is FYNNEI. Between the trimmed V and J ends, which lost 7 bases and 4 bases, there was a span of 10 bases. The CDR3 length is 13 residues. The CDR3 DNA reads as TGTGCCAGCAAATACGGGTTTAATGAAAAACTGTTTTTT. Protein sequence: CASKYGFNEKLFF.

In its sample, this clone was seen once. The chain carries TRBV2 and TRBJ2-7; TRBD1 matches 9 bases. Germline CDR1 SNHLY, CDR2 FYNNEI. This CDR3 is 16 amino acids long. The J segment lost 5 bases and the V segment lost 4 bases, leaving 12 bases of the junction unmatched. CDR3 DNA sequence: TGTGCCAGCAGTGGGTCGTACGGGACAGGGAGGGACGAGCAGTACTTC. Encoded protein: CASSGSYGTGRDEQYF.

This chain connects TRBV27 to TRBJ2-1, with 10 bases lining up with TRBD2. The V and J ends lost 7 bases and 6 bases, in that order; junction bases with no gene match: 6. The CDR3 spans 14 residues. Germline V gene data show CDR1 as MNHEY and CDR2 as SMNVEV (reference sequence). The DNA for the CDR3 is TGTGCCAGCACAGGGGGACTAGCGAGCAATGAGCAGTTCTTC. This codes for CASTGGLASNEQFF.

V is TRBV7-6 and J is TRBJ1-3; 8 bases align to TRBD1. The J segment lost 1 base and the V segment lost 3 bases, leaving 8 bases of the junction unmatched. The CDR3 is 17 amino acids. Germline V gene data show CDR1 as SGHVS and CDR2 as FNYEAQ. The CDR3 DNA is TGTGCCAGCAGCTTCGAGGGTTGGACAGGGTCTGGAAACACCATATATTTT. It translates to CASSFEGWTGSGNTIYF.

The chain links TRBV28 to TRBJ1-4; TRBD1 matches at 9 bases. The trim removed 5 bases at V and 7 bases at J, leaving 8 bases unmatched. In germline, CDR1 is MDHEN, CDR2 SYDVKM. The CDR3 covers 15 residues. The CDR3 is CASSTPGQGSEKLFF. The CDR3 DNA is TGTGCCAGCAGTACCCCGGGACAGGGAAGTGAAAAACTGTTTTTT.

In this sample, this clone turned up once. This chain links TRBV6-5 with TRBJ2-7, with 8 bases that match TRBD2. Germline values: CDR1 MNHEY, CDR2 SVGAGI. V lost 2 bases, J lost 2 bases, and 8 bases stayed unmatched. The CDR3 loop spans 16 amino acids. The CDR3 DNA reads as TGTGCCAGCAGTTACGGAGCTGCGGGGGGCACCTACGAGCAGTACTTC. Translating gives CASSYGAAGGTYEQYF.

This chain's CDR3 is CASSVAQGAFGDEQYF. CDR3 sequence (DNA): TGTGCCAGCAGCGTCGCTCAGGGGGCCTTTGGGGACGAGCAGTACTTC. The V gene is TRBV9, the J gene TRBJ2-7; 8 bases line up with TRBD1. Germline CDR1 reads SGDLS; CDR2 reads YYNGEE. V gave up 2 bases and J gave up 5 bases; unmatched junction bases: 12. The CDR3 contains 16 residues.

CDR3 sequence (DNA): TGTGCCAGCAGCGCCGTGACAGCCTCCGGAGTTGGCTACACCTTC. Amino acid sequence: CASSAVTASGVGYTF. The chain uses TRBV7-9 and TRBJ1-2; TRBD1 is a possible D gene (5 bases). Deletions cut 5 bases from V and 7 bases from J, with 20 bases between. In germline, CDR1 is SEHNR, CDR2 FQNEAQ (reference sequence). This CDR3 has 15 amino acids.

The chain carries TRBV27 and TRBJ1-6; D uncertain. Germline V gene sequence: CDR1 MNHEY, CDR2 SMNVEV (reference sequence). The CDR3 spans 13 residues. Trimming stripped 11 bases from V and 8 bases from J, with 16 bases between. The CDR3 DNA is TGTGCCTCCTCAAAGGTGTCCGATTCACCCCTCCACTTT. The encoded protein is CASSKVSDSPLHF.

The gene calls are TRBV18 and TRBJ2-7, with 14 bases that match TRBD2. The CDR3 sequence is 18 residues long. Looked up from germline, CDR1 is KGHSH and CDR2 is LQKENI. The trim removed 3 bases at V and 5 bases at J, leaving 12 bases unmatched. The CDR3 DNA follows: TGTGCCAGCTCACCTTTCATCGGGACTAGCGGGAGTACCCACGAGCAGTACTTC. Its protein is CASSPFIGTSGSTHEQYF.

The chain carries TRBV30 and TRBJ1-5; D is perhaps TRBD1 (6 bases). This CDR3 spans 14 amino acids. V lost 3 bases to trimming and J lost 0 bases, with 9 bases between them. Germline lookup yields CDR1 GTSNPN and CDR2 SVGIG (reference sequence). CDR3 region: CAWSRDNSNQPQHF. Written as DNA, the CDR3 is TGTGCCTGGAGCCGGGACAATAGCAATCAGCCCCAGCATTTT.

This clone was observed once. The genes are TRBV5-6 and TRBJ1-4; TRBD1 aligns across 8 bases. V shed 4 bases, J shed 0 bases, and the junction held 5 bases outside the gene matches. This CDR3 contains 16 residues. Germline V lookup: CDR1 SGHDT, CDR2 YYEEEE. The CDR3 nucleotides read TGTGCCAGCAGCCAACCAGGGGGCGCAACTAATGAAAAACTGTTTTTT. Amino acids: CASSQPGGATNEKLFF. Based on the CDR3 plus reference TRBV5-6 and TRBJ1-4, the full variable domain is DAGVTQSPTHLIKTRGQQVTLRCSPKSGHDTVSWYQQALGQGPQFIFQYYEEEERQRGNFPDRFSGHQFPNYSSELNVNALLLGDSALYLCASSQPGGATNEKLFFGSGTQLSVL.

The chain is built from TRBV6-1 and TRBJ1-3; D is undetermined. The CDR3 is made up of 14 amino acids. V was trimmed by 3 bases and J by 0 bases, leaving 6 bases between them. Germline CDR1 reads MNHNS; CDR2 reads SASEGT. This CDR3 reads CASSDSYSGNTIYF. CDR3 DNA: TGTGCCAGCAGTGACAGCTACTCTGGAAACACCATATATTTT.

A single count supports this clone. The genes are TRBV4-1 and TRBJ2-3, with D perhaps matching TRBD2 (5 bases). This CDR3 region has 14 residues. Per germline, CDR1 MGHRA and CDR2 YSYEKL. Deletions cut 0 bases from V and 5 bases from J, with 9 bases between. This CDR3 is CASSQEGRGDTQYF. In DNA, the CDR3 is TGCGCCAGCAGCCAAGAGGGGAGAGGAGATACGCAGTATTTT.

The rearrangement links TRBV24-1 to TRBJ2-3; 8 bases are shared with TRBD2. Trimming cost V 4 bases and J 6 bases; bases outside gene matches: 5. This CDR3 contains 14 residues. CDR1 and CDR2 from the germline V gene are KGHDR and SFDVKD. CDR3 in DNA: TGTGCCACCAGTGACCCGGGGGGGAGGGATACGCAGTATTTT. Protein sequence: CATSDPGGRDTQYF.

This clone was seen a few times. The V and J genes are TRBV11-2 and TRBJ1-2; D is undetermined. Trimming pared 4 bases from V and 7 bases from J, leaving 19 bases between. Germline V gene data show CDR1 as SGHAT and CDR2 as FQNNGV. The CDR3 is made up of 15 amino acids. CDR3 region: CASSWIRAQRPGYTF. In nucleotides, the CDR3 is TGTGCCAGCAGCTGGATACGGGCCCAACGCCCTGGCTACACCTTC. Full variable domain (missing parts from reference TRBV11-2 and TRBJ1-2): EAGVAQSPRYKIIEKRQSVAFWCNPISGHATLYWYQQILGQGPKLLIQFQNNGVVDDSQLPKDRFSAERLKGVDSTLKIQPAKLEDSAVYLCASSWIRAQRPGYTFGSGTRLTVV.

The chain uses TRBV16 and TRBJ2-1, with 12 bases fitting TRBD2. V lost 0 bases and J lost 6; bases outside the gene matches: 9. Per germline, CDR1 KGHSY and CDR2 FQNENV. This CDR3 spans 18 amino acids. The CDR3 loop reads CASSQSNPTSGRFNEQFF. In nucleotides, the CDR3 is TGTGCCAGCAGCCAATCGAATCCCACTAGCGGGAGGTTCAATGAGCAGTTCTTC.

The rearrangement uses TRBV10-3 and TRBJ1-2; D is ambiguous. V was clipped by 2 bases and J by 8 bases, with 9 bases between them. The CDR3 contains 12 residues. Germline CDR1 reads ENHRY; CDR2 reads SYGVKD. In DNA, the CDR3 is TGTGCCATCAGTGAGGCGGGGAGCGGCTACACCTTC. Translated, it gives CAISEAGSGYTF.

The gene calls are TRBV24-1 and TRBJ1-5, with D uncertain. V was cut by 4 bases and J by 4 bases, with 10 bases left in between. Germline CDR1 KGHDR, CDR2 SFDVKD. CDR3 length: 14 residues. The CDR3 DNA sequence: TGTGCCACCAGTGAGGCCGACAAAAATCAGCCCCAGCATTTT. Encoded protein: CATSEADKNQPQHF.

The chain has TRBV11-2 and TRBJ2-3, with 7 bases matching TRBD1. The CDR3 spans 14 residues. Germline trimming cut 3 bases from V and 2 bases from J; bases unmatched to any gene: 2. Per the germline V gene, CDR1 is SGHAT and CDR2 is FQNNGV. CDR3 DNA sequence: TGTGCCAGCAGCTTGGGACAGTTCACAGATACGCAGTATTTT. Translating gives CASSLGQFTDTQYF.

The V gene is TRBV7-2, the J gene TRBJ2-1, with 11 bases aligning to TRBD1. Looked up from germline, CDR1 is SGHTA and CDR2 is FQGNSA. The length of the CDR3 is 18 residues. After removal of 0 bases from V and 3 bases from J, the junction contained 7 bases not matched to a gene. Written as DNA, the CDR3 is TGTGCCAGCAGCTTAGCCCCCGGACAGGGGGCTATCTACAATGAGCAGTTCTTC. Its translation: CASSLAPGQGAIYNEQFF.

The chain joins TRBV28 to TRBJ2-1; 13 nucleotides agree with TRBD2. The V gene's germline CDR1 is MDHEN and CDR2 SYDVKM. CDR3 size: 14 residues. V lost 6 bases and J lost 11; bases outside the gene matches: 7. The CDR3 reads CASRSQGLAGKQFF. For the CDR3, the DNA is TGTGCCAGCAGGTCCCAGGGACTAGCGGGGAAGCAGTTCTTC. The whole variable domain, filled in from reference TRBV28 and TRBJ2-1, reads DVKVTQSSRYLVKRTGEKVFLECVQDMDHENMFWYRQDPGLGLRLIYFSYDVKMKEKGDIPEGYSVSREKKERFSLILESASTNQTSMYLCASRSQGLAGKQFFGPGTRLTVL.